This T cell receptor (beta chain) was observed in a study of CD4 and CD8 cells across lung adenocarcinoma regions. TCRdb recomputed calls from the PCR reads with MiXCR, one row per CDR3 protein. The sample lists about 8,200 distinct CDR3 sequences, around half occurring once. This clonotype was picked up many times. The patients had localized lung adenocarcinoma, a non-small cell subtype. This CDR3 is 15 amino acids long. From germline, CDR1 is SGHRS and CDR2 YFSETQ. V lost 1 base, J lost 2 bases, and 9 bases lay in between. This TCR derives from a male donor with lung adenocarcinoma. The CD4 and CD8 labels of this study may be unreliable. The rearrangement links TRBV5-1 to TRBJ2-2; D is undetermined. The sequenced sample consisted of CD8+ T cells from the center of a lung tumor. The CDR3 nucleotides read TGCGCCAGCAGCTTGAGAGACATTAACACCGGGGAGCTGTTTTTT. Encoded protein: CASSLRDINTGELFF.